This is a list of T cell receptor beta chains from one sample in a study of OX40 agonist ivuxolimab in advanced cancers. TCRdb's table, derived via immunoSEQ multiplex PCR, lists solely in-frame clones and lacks some. The table includes 100,000 or so clones, roughly four fifths detected once. Sequenced material: CD4+ or CD8+ T cells sorted from blood, taken in a trial of the OX40 agonist ivuxolimab. These receptor sequences come from an adult with an advanced solid tumor such as melanoma, head and neck, liver or kidney cancer. The CDR3 runs from the conserved cysteine through the conserved F or W. A D gene is named only where the DNA matches it firmly. Clone sizes are given selectively: once, few, many, or a class where the clone is expanded.

D,size,V,J,DNA,CDR3
.,.,TRBV19,TRBJ1-1,TGTGCCAGCAGTTTTGGGGGGGCGATGGGGCAGAACACTGAAGCTTTCTTT,CASSFGGAMGQNTEAFF
TRBD2,.,TRBV4-3,TRBJ2-1,TGCGCCAGCAGCCACGAAAGGACGGGAGCGGGGGGCAATGAGCAGTTCTTC,CASSHERTGAGGNEQFF
TRBD1,.,TRBV5-1,TRBJ2-7,TGCGCCAGCAGCTTGCAAGGACAGGGGCTGGGGGAGCAGTACTTC,CASSLQGQGLGEQYF
.,.,TRBV2,TRBJ1-2,TGTGCCAGCAGGGGTTGGACGGAGACTAACTATGGCTACACCTTC,CASRGWTETNYGYTF
TRBD1,.,TRBV6-1,TRBJ2-7,TGTGCCAGCAGTGAAATGGGACAGGGTACCTACGAGCAGTACTTC,CASSEMGQGTYEQYF
TRBD1,.,TRBV6-5,TRBJ2-7,TGTGCCAGCAGTAAGAAGGGACAGGGTACCTACGAGCAGTACTTC,CASSKKGQGTYEQYF
TRBD1,.,TRBV27,TRBJ2-2,TGTGCCAGCAGACTTGGGACAGGAGGAAGCGGGGAGCTGTTTTTT,CASRLGTGGSGELFF
TRBD1,.,TRBV5-1,TRBJ2-7,TGCGCCAGCAGCTTAGTTGCCCAGGGGGTCACCTACGAGCAGTACTTC,CASSLVAQGVTYEQYF
TRBD2,.,TRBV6-6,TRBJ2-7,TGTGCCAGCACTGGGCTAGCGGGAGGGCCTTACGAGCAGTACTTC,CASTGLAGGPYEQYF
.,once,TRBV5-1,TRBJ1-1,TGCGCCAGCAGCTTGGGTGACAGGCGGAACACTGAAGCTTTCTTT,CASSLGDRRNTEAFF
.,few,TRBV6-1,TRBJ2-7,TGTGCCAGCAGTGAAACCTACGAGCAGTACTTC,CASSETYEQYF
.,.,TRBV18,TRBJ2-7,TGTGCCAGCTCACCACCACGAGTAGGGGGCTACGAGCAGTACTTC,CASSPPRVGGYEQYF
.,.,TRBV12-5,TRBJ1-2,TGTGCTAGTGGTTTGAATGTGGGTCCTGGCTACACCTTC,CASGLNVGPGYTF
.,.,TRBV14,TRBJ1-2,TGTGCCAGCAGCCCCGGGGTCAGCTATGGCTACACCTTC,CASSPGVSYGYTF
.,.,TRBV6-1,TRBJ1-3,TGTGCCAGCAGTGAGTCCCGGGACACCATATATTTT,CASSESRDTIYF
.,once,TRBV19,TRBJ2-4,TGTGCCACAAAACAGGGGACGGGGGCGAGGAACATTCAGTACTTC,CATKQGTGARNIQYF
.,.,TRBV11-2,TRBJ1-3,TGTGCCAGCAGCTTGAAAAGCTCTGGAAACACCATATATTTT,CASSLKSSGNTIYF
.,.,TRBV5-4,TRBJ1-6,TGTGCCAGCAGCCCTCGCGGCCCAAATTCACCCCTCCACTTT,CASSPRGPNSPLHF
TRBD1,.,TRBV18,TRBJ2-7,TGTGCCAGCAAAGGGGACAGGGGACAAGGGGAGCAGTACTTC,CASKGDRGQGEQYF
.,.,TRBV2,TRBJ2-7,TGTGCCAGCAGTGAAACCCTGGTACTCAACGAGCAGTACTTC,CASSETLVLNEQYF
TRBD2,.,TRBV4-2,TRBJ2-5,TGTGCCAGCAGCCACATACCTAGCGGGAGGGCCGTGGAGACCCAGTACTTC,CASSHIPSGRAVETQYF
TRBD1,.,TRBV6-5,TRBJ1-1,TGTGCCAGCAGTTACTCCCAGGGGGCCACTGAAGCTTTCTTT,CASSYSQGATEAFF
.,.,TRBV2,TRBJ2-1,TGTGCCAGCAGTGAAAAGTATGAGCAGTTCTTC,CASSEKYEQFF
.,.,TRBV5-1,TRBJ2-3,TGCGCCAGCAGCTCCCGGGGTAGCAAGGGCACAGATACGCAGTATTTT,CASSSRGSKGTDTQYF
.,.,TRBV7-6,TRBJ2-1,TGTGCCAGCAGCTTAGGGTCCGGGAGCTCCTACAATGAGCAGTTCTTC,CASSLGSGSSYNEQFF
.,.,TRBV5-1,TRBJ2-3,TGCGCCAGCAGCTTGGACAGGAGCACAGATACGCAGTATTTT,CASSLDRSTDTQYF
TRBD2,.,TRBV2,TRBJ2-3,TGTGCCAGCAACGAAAGAGGGGTACTAGCGGGACCCCGATGGGATACGCAGTATTTT,CASNERGVLAGPRWDTQYF
.,.,TRBV5-6,TRBJ2-5,TGTGCCAGCAGCTTGGTGGAGACCCAGTACTTC,CASSLVETQYF
.,.,TRBV27,TRBJ1-1,TGTGCCAGCAGTTTAGGACAGAGCCCTGAAGCTTTCTTT,CASSLGQSPEAFF
TRBD2,.,TRBV12-5,TRBJ2-2,TGTGCTAGTGGTTTGGAATTAACCCTTACTAGCGCATACACCGGGGAGCTGTTTTTT,CASGLELTLTSAYTGELFF
.,.,TRBV2,TRBJ2-3,TGTGCCAGCATACAGGGCGGGGCCCAGACAGATACGCAGTATTTT,CASIQGGAQTDTQYF
TRBD1,.,TRBV7-8,TRBJ1-2,TGTGCCAGCAGCTTAGCCGGACAGGGGGCTAACTATGGCTACACCTTC,CASSLAGQGANYGYTF
.,.,TRBV7-8,TRBJ1-1,TGTGCCAGCAGCCCTCAGCAGGGTCACACTGAAGCTTTCTTT,CASSPQQGHTEAFF
.,.,TRBV5-1,TRBJ1-3,TGCGCCAGCAGCTTACGCCGCAGCCAAGACTCTGGAAACACCATATATTTT,CASSLRRSQDSGNTIYF
.,.,TRBV11-2,TRBJ2-7,TGTGCCAGCAGCAGTCGGACTGGAATCTACGAGCAGTACTTC,CASSSRTGIYEQYF
TRBD1,.,TRBV27,TRBJ2-7,TGTGCCAGCAGTCCGGGGACAGAATCTATCTCCTACGAGCAGTACTTC,CASSPGTESISYEQYF
.,.,TRBV7-8,TRBJ2-1,TGTGCCAGCAGCCCGCTTTATCCCTACAATGAGCAGTTCTTC,CASSPLYPYNEQFF
.,.,TRBV6-5,TRBJ2-7,TGTGCCAGCAGACGAGGGAGTATGGGCGAGCAGTACTTC,CASRRGSMGEQYF
TRBD2,.,TRBV10-3,TRBJ2-3,TGTGCCATCATTAGCGGGGCCATGGCTGATACGCAGTATTTT,CAIISGAMADTQYF
TRBD2,.,TRBV11-1,TRBJ2-1,TGTGCCAGCAGCGCCCGGACTAGCGGCTACAATGAGCAGTTCTTC,CASSARTSGYNEQFF
.,few,TRBV5-1,TRBJ2-7,TGCGCCAGCAGCTCCCAGGGACCGCCGCTTGAGCAGTACTTC,CASSSQGPPLEQYF
.,.,TRBV19,TRBJ1-1,TGTGCCAGTAGTATTATGGCCCGTATGAACACTGAAGCTTTCTTT,CASSIMARMNTEAFF
.,few,TRBV7-3,TRBJ2-3,TGTGCCAGCAGCCTCAACTCCGACGAGGCAAGGCAGTATTTT,CASSLNSDEARQYF
TRBD1,.,TRBV30,TRBJ1-4,TGTGCCTGGAATTCCGGGACAGGGGGTGAAAAACTGTTTTTT,CAWNSGTGGEKLFF
TRBD1,.,TRBV7-9,TRBJ2-7,TGTGCCAGCAGCTTAGCTTGGACGGACAGGGACGAGCAGTACTTC,CASSLAWTDRDEQYF
TRBD1,.,TRBV6-6,TRBJ1-2,TGTGCCAGCATCCCGGACAGGGCCAGCGGCTACACCTTC,CASIPDRASGYTF
.,once,TRBV21-1,TRBJ1-1,TGTGCCAGCAGCATGTGTGGGGGGCGCAGGACTGAAGCTTTCTTT,CASSMCGGRRTEAFF
TRBD1,.,TRBV12-5,TRBJ1-1,TGTGCTAGTGGCATTACAGGGGGTTACGCTGAAGCTTTCTTT,CASGITGGYAEAFF
TRBD1,.,TRBV5-8,TRBJ2-4,TGTGCCAGCAGCTTGGAAAGGGACAGAGCCAAAAACATTCAGTACTTC,CASSLERDRAKNIQYF
TRBD1,once,TRBV7-8,TRBJ1-4,TGTGCCAGCAGCGGGGGACAGGGGAATGAAAAACTGTTTTTT,CASSGGQGNEKLFF
.,.,TRBV6-4,TRBJ2-3,TGTGCCAGCAGTGACTCGCCAGGCAGCACAGATACGCAGTATTTT,CASSDSPGSTDTQYF
.,.,TRBV7-9,TRBJ1-5,TGTGCCAGCAGCTTAGGGTCTGGCGAACCCCAGCATTTT,CASSLGSGEPQHF
.,.,TRBV4-2,TRBJ1-1,TGTGCCAGCAGCCAAATACAGCGCCCGAACACTGAAGCTTTCTTT,CASSQIQRPNTEAFF
TRBD1,.,TRBV6-5,TRBJ2-4,TGTGCCAGCAGTTCCTCGACAGGGATTAAAAACATTCAGTACTTC,CASSSSTGIKNIQYF